Listed here is a single TCR beta chain. Antigen specificity is unknown. J gave up 7 bases and V 1 base, and 8 bases lay outside the gene matches. Germline-derived CDR1 and CDR2 are LGHNA and YNFKEQ. CDR3 length: 16 residues. This sample was included in a study of beta chain features in type 1 diabetes. Every bit of the isolated RNA underwent reverse transcription, so sequencing read expressed TCRB transcripts. Several million reads was the average for naive, central memory and regulatory T cell samples. TCRdb's table, derived via immunoSEQ multiplex PCR, lists solely in-frame clones and lacks some. The data hold 300,000 or so clones, with 13% observed a single time. Study conclusions and caveats: Compared to healthy donors, patients appeared to have naive, central memory and Treg TCRB repertoires that were more alike. TCRB CDR3s from Type 1 diabetes patients were moderately but significantly shorter in all four CD4+ subsets.

This chain joins TRBV4-2 and TRBJ2-1, with 9 bases matching TRBD2. The sequence was collected from a woman under 30 with type 1 diabetes. The sequencing sample was made of naive CD4+ T cells from blood. CDR3 residues: CASSQARLAGRNEQFF. CDR3 bases: TGTGCCAGCAGCCAAGCGCGGCTAGCGGGACGTAATGAGCAGTTCTTC.